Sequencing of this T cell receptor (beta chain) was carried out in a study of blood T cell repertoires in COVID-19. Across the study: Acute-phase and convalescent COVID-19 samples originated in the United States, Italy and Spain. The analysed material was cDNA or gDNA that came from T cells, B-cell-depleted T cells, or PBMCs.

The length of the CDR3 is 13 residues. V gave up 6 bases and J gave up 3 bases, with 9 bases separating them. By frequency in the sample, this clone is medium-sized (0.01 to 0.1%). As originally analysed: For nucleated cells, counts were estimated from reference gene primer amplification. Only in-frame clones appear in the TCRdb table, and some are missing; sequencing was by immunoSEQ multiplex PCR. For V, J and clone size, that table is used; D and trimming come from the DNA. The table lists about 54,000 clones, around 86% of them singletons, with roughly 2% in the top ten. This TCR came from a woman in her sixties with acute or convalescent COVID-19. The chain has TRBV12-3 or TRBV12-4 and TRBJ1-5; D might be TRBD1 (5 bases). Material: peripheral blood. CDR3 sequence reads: CASSPTVNQPQHF. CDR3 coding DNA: TGTGCCAGCAGCCCGACAGTCAATCAGCCCCAGCATTTT.